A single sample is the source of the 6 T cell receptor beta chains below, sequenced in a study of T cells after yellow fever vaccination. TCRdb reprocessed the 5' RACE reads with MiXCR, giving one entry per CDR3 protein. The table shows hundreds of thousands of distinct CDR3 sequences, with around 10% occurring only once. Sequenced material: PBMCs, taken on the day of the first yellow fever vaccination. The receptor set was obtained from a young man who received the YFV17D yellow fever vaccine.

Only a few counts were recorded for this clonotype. The chain's CDR3 is CSALLTKDRKYGYTF. The CDR3 coding sequence is TGCAGTGCATTACTGACCAAGGACAGGAAGTATGGCTACACCTTC. This chain uses TRBV20-1 with TRBJ1-2, with TRBD1 matching over 7 bases. Germline V gives CDR1 DFQATT, CDR2 SNEGSKA (reference sequence). Unmatched junction bases numbered 15, after V lost 6 bases and J lost 5 bases. This CDR3 comprises 15 residues.

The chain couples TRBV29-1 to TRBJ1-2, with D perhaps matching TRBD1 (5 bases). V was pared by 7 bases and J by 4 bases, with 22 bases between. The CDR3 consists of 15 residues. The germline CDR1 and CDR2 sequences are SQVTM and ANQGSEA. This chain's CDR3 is CSDWDPSAGVYGYTF. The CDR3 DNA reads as TGCAGCGACTGGGACCCCTCGGCCGGGGTCTATGGCTACACCTTC.

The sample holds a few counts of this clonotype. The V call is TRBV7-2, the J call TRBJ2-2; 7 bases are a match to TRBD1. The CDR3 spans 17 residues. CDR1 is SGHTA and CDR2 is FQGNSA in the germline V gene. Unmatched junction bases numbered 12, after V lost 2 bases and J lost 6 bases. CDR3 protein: CASSLPGVRGRPGELFF. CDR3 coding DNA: TGTGCCAGCAGCTTACCGGGCGTTAGGGGGCGCCCCGGGGAGCTGTTTTTT.

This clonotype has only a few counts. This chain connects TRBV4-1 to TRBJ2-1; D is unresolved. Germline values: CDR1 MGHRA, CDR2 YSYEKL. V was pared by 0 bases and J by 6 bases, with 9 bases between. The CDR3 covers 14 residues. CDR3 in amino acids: CASSQEPDGNEQFF. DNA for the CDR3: TGCGCCAGCAGCCAAGAACCGGACGGCAATGAGCAGTTCTTC.

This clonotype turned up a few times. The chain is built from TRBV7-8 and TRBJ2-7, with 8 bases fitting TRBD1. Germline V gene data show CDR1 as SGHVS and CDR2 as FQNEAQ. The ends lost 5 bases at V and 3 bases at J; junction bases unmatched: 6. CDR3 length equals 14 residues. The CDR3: CASSPWTGNYEQYF. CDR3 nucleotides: TGTGCCAGCAGCCCCTGGACAGGGAACTACGAGCAGTACTTC.

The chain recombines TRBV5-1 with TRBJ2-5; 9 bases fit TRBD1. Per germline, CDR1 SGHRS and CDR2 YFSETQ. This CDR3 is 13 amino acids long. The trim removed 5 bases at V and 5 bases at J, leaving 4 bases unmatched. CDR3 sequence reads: CASRQGARETQYF. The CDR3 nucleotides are TGCGCCAGCAGACAGGGGGCTAGGGAGACCCAGTACTTC.